This T cell receptor beta chain derives from a study of T cells in Graves' hyperthyroidism and ophthalmopathy. This clonotype was observed many times. On the basis of clinical symptoms, serum thyroxine and TRAb, thyroid ultrasound and orbital computed tomography, diagnoses were made. Fresh peripheral blood, around 10 ml of it, supplied the PBMCs. TCR beta CDR3 regions were amplified from RNA. HTBI primers were used for first-round RT-PCR of the TCR CDR3. TCRdb re-derived calls from the multiplex PCR reads in MiXCR, one entry per CDR3 protein. The sample contains more than 500,000 distinct CDR3 sequences, 12% to 15% of which appear only once. The sequenced material came from blood. The source of this sequence is a woman between 35 and 50 years old with Graves' hyperthyroidism.

CDR3 sequence: CSVEDLASYEQYF. DNA for the CDR3: TGCAGCGTTGAAGATCTAGCCTCCTACGAGCAGTACTTC. The genes are TRBV29-1 and TRBJ2-7, with D perhaps TRBD2 (5 bases). CDR3 size: 13 residues. Trimming took off 0 bases at V and 0 bases at J, with 6 bases between the two ends. Germline V gene sequence: CDR1 SQVTM, CDR2 ANQGSEA.